One T cell receptor (beta chain) is described in this entry. Antigen specificity is unknown. The CDR3 covers 13 residues. Germline CDR1 reads SQVTM; CDR2 reads ANQGSEA. This record belongs to a study of CD8+ T cells in alopecia areata. Reverse transcribed after extraction, RNA yielded cDNA as the sequencing template. Profiling relied on immunoSEQ multiplex PCR, and the TCRdb table lists in-frame clones only, not all of them. In the table there are about 99,000 clones, more than 75% of which are singletons. Described treatment: oral pan-JAK inhibitor, 5-10 mg twice daily. Researchers picked out CD4+ and CD8+ T cells from PBMCs by sorting. Study-level results: Because of a solitary nonresponder, the connection of baseline CD8+ expansion to response stays uncertain. In scalp and blood, many expanded lesional clones persisted during tofacitinib.

The chain uses TRBV29-1 and TRBJ2-2, with TRBD1 matching 7 bases. The sample was CD8+ T cells sorted from blood, taken at approximately week 30, from a patient treated with tofacitinib. This TCR was sampled from a human donor with alopecia areata. The CDR3 nucleotides read TGCAGTACCAGAGGCAGGGGGTCCGGGGAGCTGTTTTTT. It yields the protein CSTRGRGSGELFF.